This T cell receptor beta chain came from a study of CD8 T cells in Susac syndrome. Germline CDR1 reads DFQATT; CDR2 reads SNEGSKA (reference sequence). Trimming took off 0 bases at V and 5 bases at J, with 10 bases between the two ends. CDR3 length equals 13 residues. TCR beta sequencing was performed on blood CD8+ and CD4+ T cells. With random hexamers, 0.5 to 1 ug RNA was reverse transcribed. TCRdb reprocessed the immunoSEQ multiplex PCR reads with MiXCR, giving one entry per CDR3 protein. The sample has some 180,000 distinct CDR3 sequences, 85% to 95% seen once; the top ten hold about 0.1%. This sequence originates from a human donor with Susac syndrome. J is TRBJ2-5 and V is TRBV20-1; no reliable D call. The sequenced sample consisted of CD4+ T cells from PBMCs. The CDR3 coding sequence is TGCAGTGCTAGAGAGACGGTTCGGGAGACCCAGTACTTC. Residues: CSARETVRETQYF.